The 7 T cell receptor beta chains in this list originate from one sample, sequenced in a study of cytotoxic CD8 clonotypes in ibrutinib-treated CLL. Repertoires were generated with immunoSEQ multiplex PCR, while TCRdb's copy carries only in-frame clones and drops some. The sample lists roughly 180,000 clones, over 60% occurring once. The sequencing used PBMCs, collected after 24 months of ibrutinib treatment. Receptor source: a human donor with chronic lymphocytic leukemia.

The chain couples TRBV30 to TRBJ2-1; the match to TRBD1 covers 11 bases. Unmatched junction bases numbered 3, after V lost 3 bases and J lost 2 bases. CDR3 length: 15 amino acids. CDR1 GTSNPN and CDR2 SVGIG come from the germline V gene (reference sequence). CDR3 residues: CAWSTGQGAYNEQFF. In DNA, the CDR3 is TGTGCCTGGAGCACGGGACAGGGGGCCTACAATGAGCAGTTCTTC.

This clone was observed once. The chain combines TRBV30 with TRBJ2-7, with 7 bases lining up with TRBD1. V was clipped by 2 bases and J by 3 bases; unmatched bases: 1. The CDR3 loop spans 12 amino acids. Looked up from germline, CDR1 is GTSNPN and CDR2 is SVGIG (reference sequence). CDR3 sequence: CAWSRDSYEQYF. CDR3 coding DNA: TGTGCCTGGAGTCGGGACAGCTACGAGCAGTACTTC.

The chain employs TRBV7-8 and TRBJ2-2, with TRBD2 identical over 12 bases. J was trimmed by 0 bases and V by 5 bases; bases with no gene match: 10. Germline loops: CDR1 SGHVS, CDR2 FQNEAQ. This CDR3 is built from 19 residues. The CDR3 nucleotides read TGTGCCAGCAGCCTAAGGACTAGCGGGGCTTTCGCGAACACCGGGGAGCTGTTTTTT. Translated, it gives CASSLRTSGAFANTGELFF.

J is TRBJ2-2 and V is TRBV4-3, with 7 bases identical to TRBD1. With V trimmed by 3 bases and J by 0 bases, 10 bases remained unmatched. This CDR3 spans 18 amino acids. Germline V gene data show CDR1 as LGHNA and CDR2 as YSLEER. CDR3 amino acids: CASSQTHSGQSNTGELFF. The DNA of the CDR3 is TGCGCCAGCAGCCAGACCCACTCGGGACAGTCGAACACCGGGGAGCTGTTTTTT.

The rearrangement links TRBV27 to TRBJ1-4; D is unclear. This CDR3 is 15 amino acids long. Germline assignment: CDR1 MNHEY and CDR2 SMNVEV (reference sequence). V lost 0 bases and J lost 5, with 10 bases in between. The CDR3 DNA reads TGTGCCAGCAGTTTATCGACCGGGGTAAATGAAAAACTGTTTTTT. It encodes CASSLSTGVNEKLFF.

V and J are TRBV11-2 and TRBJ2-7; 7 bases fit TRBD2. Germline trimming cut 1 base from V and 0 bases from J; bases unmatched to any gene: 6. The CDR3 has 16 residues. Per germline, CDR1 SGHAT and CDR2 FQNNGV. The CDR3 nucleotides read TGTGCCAGCAGCTTAGTCAGCGGGATAAGCTCCTACGAGCAGTACTTC. It is translated as CASSLVSGISSYEQYF.

This clone was counted a few times. The gene calls are TRBV2 and TRBJ2-4; TRBD1 agrees at 12 bases. The CDR3 contains 17 residues. After removal of 5 bases from V and 6 bases from J, the junction contained 11 bases not matched to a gene. CDR1 is SNHLY and CDR2 is FYNNEI in the germline V gene. The CDR3 DNA sequence: TGTGCCAGCAGTAATAGTGCCGGGACAGGGGGCTTAAACATTCAGTACTTC. It is translated as CASSNSAGTGGLNIQYF. Using reference TRBV2 and TRBJ2-4 for the parts outside the CDR3, the full variable domain is EPEVTQTPSHQVTQMGQEVILRCVPISNHLYFYWYRQILGQKVEFLVSFYNNEISEKSEIFDDQFSVERPDGSNFTLKIRSTKLEDSAMYFCASSNSAGTGGLNIQYFGAGTRLSVL.